This entry lists 6 T cell receptor beta chains sequenced from one sample in a study of tumor-infiltrating lymphocytes in primary liver carcinoma. A constant-region primer primed TCR beta cDNA synthesis from 400 to 550 ng of total RNA. Sequencing libraries for TCR beta derived from three nested multiplex PCR rounds that used slightly modified ARM-PCR. The first two PCR rounds used TRBV1-TRBV30 forward primers with a C-beta reverse primer, 9 to 10 cycles each. Each CDR3 protein is one row after TCRdb ran MiXCR on the multiplex PCR reads. Of around 330,000 distinct CDR3 sequences in the sample, 65% were seen once. Germline DNA was extracted alongside blood RNA, which was obtained from unsorted whole blood. The sample was peripheral blood. These receptors all come from a man aged 40-50 years with primary liver carcinoma and hepatitis B virus infection.

This clonotype showed up just a few times. The chain couples TRBV7-9 to TRBJ1-4; D call uncertain. Germline V gene sequence: CDR1 SEHNR, CDR2 FQNEAQ (reference sequence). Trimming shortened V by 5 bases and J by 8 bases, and 9 bases separated the two germline ends. The length of the CDR3 is 12 residues. This CDR3 is CASSRPQEKLFF. CDR3 DNA: TGTGCCAGCAGCCGCCCTCAGGAAAAACTGTTTTTT.

A word on this clonotype: Since a much larger clone is just one base distant, this may be a read error. This rearrangement joins TRBV6-2 or TRBV6-3 to TRBJ1-2; D gene unclear. Germline values: CDR1 MNHEY, CDR2 SVGEGT. The CDR3 length is 12 residues. In DNA, the CDR3 is TGTGCCAGCGGTTACGGCCGGGATGGCTACACCTTC. Translating it yields CASGYGRDGYTF.

Points on this clonotype: A much bigger clone sits one base away, suggesting this may be a read error. This chain joins TRBV6-5 and TRBJ2-3, with D perhaps TRBD2 (6 bases). The CDR3 runs to 16 residues. The germline CDR1 and CDR2 sequences are MNHEY and SVGAGI. Trimming cost V 2 bases and J 3 bases, with 15 bases left between them. CDR3: CASSYVSGTPTDTQYF. In nucleotides, the CDR3 is TGTGCCAGCAGTTACGTATCCGGGACTCCGACAGATACGCAGTATTTT.

In the case of this clonotype: A read error may account for a junction end that differs from germline. V usage is TRBV5-4 and J usage is TRBJ2-7; 12 bases line up with TRBD2. This CDR3 is 15 amino acids long. CDR1 and CDR2 from the germline V gene are SGHNT and YYREEE (reference sequence). The CDR3 spells CASTPSGRGPYERYF. CDR3 DNA sequence: TGTGCCAGCACTCCTAGCGGGAGGGGTCCGTACGAGCGGTACTTC.

Many counts were recorded for this clonotype. The genes are TRBV6-6 and TRBJ1-1; no clear D. This CDR3 is built from 16 residues. The V and J ends lost 0 bases and 2 bases respectively, with 13 bases between them. Germline assignment: CDR1 MNHNY and CDR2 SVGAGI (reference sequence). Here the CDR3 reads CASSYSGRRVNTEAFF. DNA for the CDR3: TGTGCCAGCAGTTACTCCGGACGGAGGGTTAACACTGAAGCTTTCTTT.

V and J are TRBV11-1 and TRBJ2-2; 8 positions agree with TRBD2. The CDR3 contains 16 residues. The J segment lost 5 bases and the V segment lost 8 bases, leaving 13 bases of the junction unmatched. CDR1 SGHAT and CDR2 FQDESV come from the germline V gene (reference sequence). CDR3 residues: CASDLTAGEGTGELFF. The CDR3 region has the DNA TGTGCCAGCGACTTAACAGCGGGAGAGGGAACCGGGGAGCTGTTTTTT.